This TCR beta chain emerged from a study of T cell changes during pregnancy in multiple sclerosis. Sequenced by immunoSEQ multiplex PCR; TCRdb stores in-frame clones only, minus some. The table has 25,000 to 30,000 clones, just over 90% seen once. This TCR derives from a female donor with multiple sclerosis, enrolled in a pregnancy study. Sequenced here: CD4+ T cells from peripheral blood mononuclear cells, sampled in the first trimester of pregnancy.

CDR3 amino acids: CASSSRRRKGQGATGELFF. In nucleotides, the CDR3 is TGTGCCAGCAGCTCCCGAAGGCGAAAAGGACAGGGAGCCACCGGGGAGCTGTTTTTT. This chain joins TRBV5-6 and TRBJ2-2; 8 nucleotides line up with TRBD1. The junction had 17 bases not matched to a gene; V was cut back by 3 bases and J by 4 bases. The CDR3 sequence is 19 residues long. Germline CDR1 and CDR2: SGHDT and YYEEEE.